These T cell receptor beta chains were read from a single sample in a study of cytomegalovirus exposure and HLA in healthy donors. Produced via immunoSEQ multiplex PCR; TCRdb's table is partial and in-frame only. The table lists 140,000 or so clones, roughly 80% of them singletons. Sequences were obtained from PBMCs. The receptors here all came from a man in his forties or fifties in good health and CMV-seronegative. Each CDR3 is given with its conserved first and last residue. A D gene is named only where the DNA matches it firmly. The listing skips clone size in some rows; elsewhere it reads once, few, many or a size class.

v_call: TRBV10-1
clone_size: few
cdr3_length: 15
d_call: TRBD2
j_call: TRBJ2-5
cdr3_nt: TGCGCCAGCAGTGCTAGGCTAGCGGGGACCGAGACCCAGTACTTC
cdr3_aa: CASSARLAGTETQYF

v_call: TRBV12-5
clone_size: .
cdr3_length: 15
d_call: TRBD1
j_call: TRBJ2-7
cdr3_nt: TGTGCTAGTGGTACCCCGGCAGGGGGTCACTACGAGCAGTACTTC
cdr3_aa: CASGTPAGGHYEQYF

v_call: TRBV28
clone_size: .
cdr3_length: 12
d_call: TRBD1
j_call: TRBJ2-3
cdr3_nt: TGTGCCAGCAGTCTAAGGACAGGGGGCGCGTATTTT
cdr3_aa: CASSLRTGGAYF

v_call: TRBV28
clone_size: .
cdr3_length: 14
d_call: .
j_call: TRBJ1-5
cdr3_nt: TGTGCCAGCAGTCTAGACAGTAGCAATCAGCCCCAGCATTTT
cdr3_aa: CASSLDSSNQPQHF

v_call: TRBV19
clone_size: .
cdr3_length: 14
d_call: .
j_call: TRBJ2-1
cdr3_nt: TGTGCCAGTAGTATAGGACAGTACTACAATGAGCAGTTCTTC
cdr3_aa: CASSIGQYYNEQFF

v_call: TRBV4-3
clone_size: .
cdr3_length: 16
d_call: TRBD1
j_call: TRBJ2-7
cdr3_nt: TGCGCCAGCATCCCAAAAGGGCAGGGGGCTGTCTACGAGCAGTACTTC
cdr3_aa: CASIPKGQGAVYEQYF

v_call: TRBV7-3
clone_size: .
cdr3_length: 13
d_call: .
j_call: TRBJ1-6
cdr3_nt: TGTGCCAGCAGCGAGGGTGGGAATTCACCCCTCCACTTT
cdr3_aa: CASSEGGNSPLHF

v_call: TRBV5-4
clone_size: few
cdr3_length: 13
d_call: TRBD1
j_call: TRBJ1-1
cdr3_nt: TGTGCCAGCAGCTTCTCTCTTTGGACAGGAGGAAGCTTT
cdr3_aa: CASSFSLWTGGSF

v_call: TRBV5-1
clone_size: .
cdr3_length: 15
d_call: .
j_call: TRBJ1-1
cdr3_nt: TGCGCCAGCAGCTTGGGGCGGTCCATGAACACTGAAGCTTTCTTT
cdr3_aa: CASSLGRSMNTEAFF

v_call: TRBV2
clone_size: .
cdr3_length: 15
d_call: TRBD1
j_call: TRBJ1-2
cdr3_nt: TGTGCCAGCGGGGGGACAGGACTTAAGGGGTATGGCTACACCTTC
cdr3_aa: CASGGTGLKGYGYTF

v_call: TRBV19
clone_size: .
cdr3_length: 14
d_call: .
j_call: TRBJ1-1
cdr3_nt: TGTGCCAGTAGTATAGGGACAGTCAACACTGAAGCTTTCTTT
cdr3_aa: CASSIGTVNTEAFF

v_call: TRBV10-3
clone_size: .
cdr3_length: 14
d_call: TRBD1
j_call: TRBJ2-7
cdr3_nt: TGTGCCACACGAACTCCGAGACAGGGTTACGAGCAGTACTTC
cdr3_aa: CATRTPRQGYEQYF

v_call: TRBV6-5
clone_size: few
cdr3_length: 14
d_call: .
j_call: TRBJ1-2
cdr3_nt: TGTGCCAGCAGTCGCGGCCTCACTCGCTATGGCTACACCTTC
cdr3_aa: CASSRGLTRYGYTF

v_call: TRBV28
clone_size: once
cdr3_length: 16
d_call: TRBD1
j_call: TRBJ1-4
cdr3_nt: TGTGCCAGCAGTTTAACCATGACAGGGAGAAATGAAAAACTGTTTTTT
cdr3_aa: CASSLTMTGRNEKLFF

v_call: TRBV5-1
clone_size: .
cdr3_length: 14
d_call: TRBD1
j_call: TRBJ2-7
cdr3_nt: TGCGCCAGCAGGATGACAGGGAGTATATACGAGCAGTACTTC
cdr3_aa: CASRMTGSIYEQYF

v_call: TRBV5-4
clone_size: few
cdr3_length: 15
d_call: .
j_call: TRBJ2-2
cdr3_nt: TGTGCCAGCAGCTTGGCCTCTCAGGGGACCGGGGAGCTGTTTTTT
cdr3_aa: CASSLASQGTGELFF

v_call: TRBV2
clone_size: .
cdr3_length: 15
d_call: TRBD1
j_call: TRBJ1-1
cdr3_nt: TGTGCCGACGCAGGGGGCAACCCCCCGAACACTGAAGCTTTCTTT
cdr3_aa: CADAGGNPPNTEAFF

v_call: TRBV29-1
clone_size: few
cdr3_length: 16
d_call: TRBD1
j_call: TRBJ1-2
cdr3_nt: TGCAGCGTTGAAGATCTTCAGGGACAGAAGAACTATGGCTACACCTTC
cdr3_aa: CSVEDLQGQKNYGYTF

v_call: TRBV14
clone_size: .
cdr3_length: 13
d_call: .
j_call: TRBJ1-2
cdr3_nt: TGTGCCAGCAGCCAACAATACAGGGATGGCTACACCTTC
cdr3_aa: CASSQQYRDGYTF

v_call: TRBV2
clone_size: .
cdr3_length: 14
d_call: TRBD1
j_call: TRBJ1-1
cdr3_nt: TGTGCCAGCAGCAGGACAGGTATAAACACTGAAGCTTTCTTT
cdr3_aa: CASSRTGINTEAFF

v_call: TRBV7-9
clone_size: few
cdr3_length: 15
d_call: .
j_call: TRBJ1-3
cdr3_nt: TGTGCCAGCAGCTTCCCGGGGAGCTCTGGAAACACCATATATTTT
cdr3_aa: CASSFPGSSGNTIYF

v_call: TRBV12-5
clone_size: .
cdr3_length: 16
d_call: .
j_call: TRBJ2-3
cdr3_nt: TGTGCTAGTGGTTTGGTGGGTCGGGGGGCCCCAGATACGCAGTATTTT
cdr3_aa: CASGLVGRGAPDTQYF

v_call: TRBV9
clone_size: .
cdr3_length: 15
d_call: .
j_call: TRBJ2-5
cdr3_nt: TGTGCCAGCAGCGTAATGGACAGCCCAAGTGAGACCCAGTACTTC
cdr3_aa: CASSVMDSPSETQYF

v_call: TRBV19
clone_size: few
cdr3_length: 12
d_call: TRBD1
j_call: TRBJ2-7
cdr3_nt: TGTGCCAGTAGAGACAGGGGCTACGAGCAGTACTTC
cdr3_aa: CASRDRGYEQYF

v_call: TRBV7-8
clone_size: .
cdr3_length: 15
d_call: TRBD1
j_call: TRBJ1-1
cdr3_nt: TGTGCCAGCAGCCCTGGGACAGGGGGCGGGTCTGAAGCTTTCTTT
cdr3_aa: CASSPGTGGGSEAFF

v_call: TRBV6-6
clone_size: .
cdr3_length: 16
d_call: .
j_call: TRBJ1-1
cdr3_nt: TGTGCCAGCAGTTACTCCCTAAACAGGGTGAACACTGAAGCTTTCTTT
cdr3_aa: CASSYSLNRVNTEAFF

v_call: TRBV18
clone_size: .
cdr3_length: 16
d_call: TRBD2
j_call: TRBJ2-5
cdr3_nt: TGTGCCAGCTCACACGGACTAGCGGGGACATCAGAGACCCAGTACTTC
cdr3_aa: CASSHGLAGTSETQYF

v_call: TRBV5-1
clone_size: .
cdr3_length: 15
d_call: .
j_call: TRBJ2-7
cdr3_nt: TGCGCCAGCAGGTACATAGGTGGCGAGGCCTACGAGCAGTACTTC
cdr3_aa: CASRYIGGEAYEQYF

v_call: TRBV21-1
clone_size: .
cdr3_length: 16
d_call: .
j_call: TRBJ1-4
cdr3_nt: TGTGCCAGCAGCAAAAAAAAGGCAGGGGCTAATGAAAAACTGTTTTTT
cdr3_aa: CASSKKKAGANEKLFF

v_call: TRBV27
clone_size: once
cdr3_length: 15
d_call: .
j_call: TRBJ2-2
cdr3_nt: TGTGCCAGCAGTCCCGGGACTGCGAACACCGGGGAGCTGTTTTTT
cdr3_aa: CASSPGTANTGELFF

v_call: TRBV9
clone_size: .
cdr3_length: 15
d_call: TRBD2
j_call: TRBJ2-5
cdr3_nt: TGTGCCAGCAGCCTCACCCTTAGCGGGCCAAGAGCTATGTACTTC
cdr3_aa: CASSLTLSGPRAMYF

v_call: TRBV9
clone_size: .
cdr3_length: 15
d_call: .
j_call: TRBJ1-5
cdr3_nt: TGTGCCAGCAGCGTAGAGGGGGGGCTAATGGAGCCCCAGCATTTT
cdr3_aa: CASSVEGGLMEPQHF

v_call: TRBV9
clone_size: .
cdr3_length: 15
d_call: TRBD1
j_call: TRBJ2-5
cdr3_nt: TGTGCCAGCAGCGTCTATGGACAGGGAGGAGAGACCCAGTACTTC
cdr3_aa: CASSVYGQGGETQYF

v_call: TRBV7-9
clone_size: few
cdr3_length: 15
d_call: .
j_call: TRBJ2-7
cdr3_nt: TGTGCCAGCAGCTTTAGGGGGTTCGGTTTTGACGAGCAGTACTTC
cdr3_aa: CASSFRGFGFDEQYF

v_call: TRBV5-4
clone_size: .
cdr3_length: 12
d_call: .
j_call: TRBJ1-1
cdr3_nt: TGTGCCAGCAGCTCCGGAGGCACTGAAGCTTTCTTT
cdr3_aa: CASSSGGTEAFF

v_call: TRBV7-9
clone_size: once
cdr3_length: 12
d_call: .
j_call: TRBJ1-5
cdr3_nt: TGTGCCAGCAGCCTAACTAATCAGCCCCAGCATTTT
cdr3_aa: CASSLTNQPQHF

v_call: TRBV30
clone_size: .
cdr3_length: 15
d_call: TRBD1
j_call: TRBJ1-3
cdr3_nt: TGTGCCTGGTCATTGACAGGGGGCTCTGGAAACACCATATATTTT
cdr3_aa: CAWSLTGGSGNTIYF

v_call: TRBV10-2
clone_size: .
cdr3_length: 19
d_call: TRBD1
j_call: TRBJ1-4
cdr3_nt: TGCGCCAGCAGTGAGTTTATGACAGGGGGCGACTTTACTAATGAAAAACTGTTTTTT
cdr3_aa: CASSEFMTGGDFTNEKLFF

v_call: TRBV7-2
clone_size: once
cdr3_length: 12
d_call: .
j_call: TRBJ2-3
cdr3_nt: TGTGCCAGCACCACGAGGACAGATACGCAGTATTTT
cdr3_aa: CASTTRTDTQYF

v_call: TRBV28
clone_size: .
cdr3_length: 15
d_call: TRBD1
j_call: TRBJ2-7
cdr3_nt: TGTGCCACCCAGGCCGGGGGTCAGGGGGCGGTGGAGCAGTACTTC
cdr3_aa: CATQAGGQGAVEQYF

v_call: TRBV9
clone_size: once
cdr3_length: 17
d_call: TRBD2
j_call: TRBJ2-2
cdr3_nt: TGTGCCAGCAGCGAAAGCGGGGGGGCCTATAAGGGCGGGGAGCTGTTTTTT
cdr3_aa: CASSESGGAYKGGELFF